Below are 16 T cell receptor beta chains sequenced from a single sample in a study of T cells in women clearing cervical HPV infection. Here immunoSEQ multiplex PCR was the method, and the copy in TCRdb shows in-frame clones only, minus some. Its clone listing holds tens of thousands of clones. Sequences were obtained from blood buffy coat. The origin of the receptors is a woman between 18 and 70 years old with a cervical HPV16 infection that either progressed to CIN3+ or cleared (not recorded which).

In regard to this clone: The read ends 3 residues shy of where the CDR3 ends; the end is completed using the germline J gene. The V call is TRBV10-1, the J call TRBJ2-1; D is uncertain. The CDR3 covers 13 residues. With 4 bases removed from V and 8 bases from J, the gap between germline ends came to 12 bases. Germline loops: CDR1 WNHNN, CDR2 SYGVQD (reference sequence). Partial CDR3 DNA: TGCGCCAGCAGTGTCGGGTCCCACCATGAG. It yields the protein CASSVGSHHE. The CDR3 in its entirety is CASSVGSHHEQFF.

A note on this clone: At one end, the junction sequence differs from germline, possibly due to a read error. The read terminates 3 residues ahead of where the CDR3 ends, so the germline J gene completes it. The chain couples TRBV6-1 to TRBJ2-7, with 8 bases matching TRBD1. The CDR3 extends over 15 amino acids. Germline V gene data show CDR1 as MNHNS and CDR2 as SASEGT. CDR3 in amino acids: CASREDRGTSYEQYF. CDR3 DNA, as far as it was read: TGTGCCAGCAGAGAAGACAGGGGTACCTCCTACGAG.

Comment on this clone: The read falls 3 residues short of the CDR3 end, and the missing part is taken from the germline J gene. The chain has TRBV19 and TRBJ2-3, with TRBD1 as a possible D gene (7 bases). The CDR3 sequence is 14 residues long. The germline CDR1 and CDR2 sequences are LNHDA and SQIVND (reference sequence). Trimming stripped 6 bases from V and 2 bases from J, with 12 bases between. The DNA read from the CDR3 is TGTGCCAGTAGCAGCAGGGGGGTCACAGATACG. Its protein product is CASSSRGVTDT. The complete CDR3 sequence is CASSSRGVTDTQYF.

In regard to this clone: The CDR3 is cut off 3 residues early in the read; its end comes from the germline J gene. The chain links TRBV19 to TRBJ1-1; D unclear. Germline V gene lookup returns CDR1 LNHDA and CDR2 SQIVND (reference sequence). The germline V and J ends were trimmed by 1 base and 2 bases, with 11 bases remaining between them. This CDR3 region has 15 residues. The CDR3 here is CASSIGQQRNTEAFF. CDR3 bases read: TGTGCCAGTAGTATAGGCCAACAAAGAAACACTGAA.

Notes on this clone: Read sequence stops 3 residues before the CDR3 end, and the germline J gene provides the missing end. The chain uses TRBV19 and TRBJ1-2; 9 nucleotides align to TRBD1. Germline V gives CDR1 LNHDA, CDR2 SQIVND (reference sequence). There are 13 residues in the CDR3. The CDR3 spells CASSEGTGFGYTF. Incomplete CDR3 DNA: TGTGCCAGTAGTGAGGGGACAGGGTTCGGC.

Notes on this clone: The read ends 3 residues shy of where the CDR3 ends; the end is completed using the germline J gene. The chain employs TRBV20-1 and TRBJ2-7; a possible D gene is TRBD2 (5 bases). The V end was cut by 0 bases, the J end by 0 bases, with 12 bases between. Germline CDR1 and CDR2: DFQATT and SNEGSKA (reference sequence). The CDR3 covers 15 residues. Incomplete CDR3 DNA: TGCAGTGCTAGAGATCGTAGGACTGCCTCCTACGAG. This sequence encodes CSARDRRTASYE. The full CDR3 protein is CSARDRRTASYEQYF.

On this clone itself: The CDR3 is cut off 3 residues early in the read; its end comes from the germline J gene. J is TRBJ2-2 and V is TRBV19, with 7 nucleotides matching TRBD1. The CDR3 runs to 13 residues. Germline V gene sequence: CDR1 LNHDA, CDR2 SQIVND (reference sequence). CDR3 DNA, as far as it was read: TGTGCCTGCAGAGGGACAGCTTATTCACCG. Protein product: CACRGTAYSP. The full CDR3 protein reads CACRGTAYSPLFF.

The CDR3 sequence is CASSYRQGAGNQPQHF. The sequenced part of the CDR3 DNA is TGTGCCAGCAGTTATCGGCAGGGGGCGGGCAATCAGCCC. V is TRBV6-2 or TRBV6-3 and J is TRBJ1-5, with TRBD1 matching 8 bases. The sequence runs out 3 residues before the end of the CDR3; the remainder is reconstructed from the germline J gene. V shed 3 bases and J 2 bases; nucleotides not matched to a gene: 6. The CDR3 contains 16 residues. Germline values: CDR1 MNHEY, CDR2 SVGEGT.

Turning to this clone: The sequenced fragment ends 3 residues before the CDR3 boundary, so the rest is inferred from the germline J gene. This rearrangement joins TRBV10-3 to TRBJ1-1, with a weak D call TRBD1 (6 bases). With 6 bases removed from V and 1 base from J, the gap between germline ends came to 12 bases. The CDR3 sequence is 14 residues long. Germline CDR1 is ENHRY and CDR2 is SYGVKD. The sequenced part of the CDR3 DNA is TGTGCCATCAGGGAAGGACAGAGGAACACTGAA. This gives the protein CAIREGQRNTE. The whole CDR3 sequence reads CAIREGQRNTEAFF.

Of note for this clone: From the germline J gene comes the end of the CDR3, since the read stops 3 residues before it. The chain links TRBV4-2 to TRBJ1-2; D is possibly TRBD1 (5 bases). The CDR3 totals 21 residues. Per the germline V gene, CDR1 is LGHNA and CDR2 is YNFKEQ. CDR3 loop: CASSLLPQETGTSGSGDTYTF. CDR3 DNA (partial): TGTGCCAGCAGCCTACTCCCCCAGGAGACCGGGACTAGCGGGAGTGGAGATACC.

About this clone: The read stops 3 residues short of the end of the CDR3; the missing end is completed from the germline J gene. The V and J genes are TRBV11-2 and TRBJ1-2, with 9 bases that match TRBD1. Germline CDR1 is SGHAT and CDR2 is FQNNGV. The CDR3 has 15 amino acids. CDR3 DNA, as far as it was read: TGTGCCAGCAGCTTAGGCCACAGGGGGCAACAGGGC. Protein: CASSLGHRGQQG. In full, the CDR3 reads CASSLGHRGQQGYTF.

Remarks on this clone: The read ends 3 residues shy of where the CDR3 ends; the end is completed using the germline J gene. The rearrangement joins TRBV19 to TRBJ1-4; TRBD1 agrees at 7 bases. CDR1 and CDR2 (germline): LNHDA, SQIVND (reference sequence). The CDR3 consists of 15 residues. CDR3 bases read: TGTGCCAGTAGTATCGGAAGACAGGGCCATTCACCA. The encoded protein is CASSIGRQGHSP. The CDR3 reads in full as CASSIGRQGHSPLFF. Variable domain in full (rest from reference TRBV19 and TRBJ1-4): DGGITQSPKYLFRKEGQNVTLSCEQNLNHDAMYWYRQDPGQGLRLIYYSQIVNDFQKGDIAEGYSVSREKKESFPLTVTSAQKNPTAFYLCASSIGRQGHSPLFFGSGTQLSVL.

Comment on this clone: The sequenced fragment ends 3 residues before the CDR3 boundary, so the rest is inferred from the germline J gene. The chain combines TRBV2 with TRBJ2-2; D unresolved. This CDR3 is built from 13 residues. The germline CDR1 and CDR2 sequences are SNHLY and FYNNEI. Trimming cost V 5 bases and J 1 base, with 5 bases left between them. CDR3 DNA, as far as it was read: TGTGCCAGCAGTTACGGGAACACCGGGGAG. Protein product: CASSYGNTGE. The whole CDR3 is CASSYGNTGELFF.

As for this clone: The read ends 3 residues before the CDR3 terminus; that terminus is restored from the germline J gene. The gene calls are TRBV2 and TRBJ2-5; 10 bases are shared with TRBD2. The V gene's germline CDR1 is SNHLY and CDR2 FYNNEI. V dropped 1 base and J dropped 5; count of bases not matched to a gene: 7. The CDR3 length is 16 residues. The sequenced part of the CDR3 DNA is TGTGCCAGCAGTGAAGTTAGCGGGGGGTTTAGGGAGACC. This translates into CASSEVSGGFRET. The entire CDR3 sequence reads CASSEVSGGFRETQYF.

As concerns this clone: The DNA ends 3 residues before the CDR3 does, and the rest of the CDR3 is filled in from the germline J gene. This chain connects TRBV7-6 to TRBJ2-1; 12 nucleotides agree with TRBD2. V dropped 3 bases and J dropped 2; count of bases not matched to a gene: 2. The CDR3 covers 16 residues. CDR1 and CDR2 (germline): SGHVS, FNYEAQ. CDR3: CASSLRTSGTYNEQFF. CDR3 DNA, as far as it was read: TGTGCCAGCAGCTTGCGGACTAGCGGGACCTACAATGAG. The full variable domain, in which reference TRBV7-6 and TRBJ2-1 provide the parts outside the CDR3, is GAGVSQSPRYKVTKRGQDVALRCDPISGHVSLYWYRQALGQGPEFLTYFNYEAQQDKSGLPNDRFSAERPEGSISTLTIQRTEQRDSAMYRCASSLRTSGTYNEQFFGPGTRLTVL.

As to this clone: With the read ending 3 residues before the CDR3 end, the germline J gene is used to fill in that end. The sample contains more than one DNA sequence encoding this CDR3. This sequence joins TRBV11-2 and TRBJ1-3; possible D gene TRBD1, 6 bases. V was cut by 1 base and J by 0 bases, with 7 bases left in between. Germline V CDR1 and CDR2: SGHAT, FQNNGV. The CDR3 spans 15 residues. The DNA read from the CDR3 is TGTGCCAGCAGCTTAGGAGGGGGCTCTGGAAACACC. Translated: CASSLGGGSGNT. The CDR3 as a whole reads CASSLGGGSGNTIYF.